A single sample is the source of the 20 T cell receptor beta chains below, sequenced in a study of blood T cell repertoires in COVID-19. Data came from immunoSEQ multiplex PCR; TCRdb stores just in-frame clones and leaves some out. The data show roughly 180,000 clones, around 88% seen once. The sequenced sample was PBMCs or T cells enriched from blood (not recorded which). These receptors came from a woman aged 25-40 years who had recovered from COVID-19.

This clone appeared once. V is TRBV28 and J is TRBJ1-1; TRBD1 matches 7 bases. Trimming at V came to 5 bases and at J to 4 bases, leaving 13 bases not matched to a gene. The CDR3 is 16 residues long. Germline V gene data show CDR1 as MDHEN and CDR2 as SYDVKM. The CDR3 protein is CASSRLPTQGGTEAFF. In nucleotides, the CDR3 is TGTGCCAGCAGTCGCCTCCCGACTCAGGGGGGCACTGAAGCTTTCTTT.

The chain is built from TRBV2 and TRBJ2-3; TRBD2 matches at 8 bases. Germline values: CDR1 SNHLY, CDR2 FYNNEI. This CDR3 region has 16 residues. J was trimmed by 0 bases and V by 2 bases; bases with no gene match: 4. The CDR3 sequence: CASSETPSGSTDTQYF. The CDR3 DNA is TGTGCCAGCAGTGAAACGCCTAGCGGGAGCACAGATACGCAGTATTTT.

This sequence joins TRBV6-5 and TRBJ2-7; 8 bases agree with TRBD2. The CDR3 contains 15 residues. Germline loops: CDR1 MNHEY, CDR2 SVGAGI. Losses at the gene ends were 6 bases for V and 1 base for J; bases not matched to a gene: 8. The CDR3 protein is CASSLSGGLSYEQYF. DNA of the CDR3: TGTGCCAGCAGCCTAAGCGGGGGTCTATCCTACGAGCAGTACTTC.

V usage is TRBV29-1 and J usage is TRBJ2-1; 11 positions match TRBD2. V shed 7 bases, J shed 10 bases, and the junction held 12 bases outside the gene matches. Germline V gene sequence: CDR1 SQVTM, CDR2 ANQGSEA. This CDR3 region has 14 residues. CDR3 residues: CSAELLAGVQEQFF. The CDR3 bases are TGCAGCGCCGAATTACTAGCGGGAGTGCAAGAGCAGTTCTTC.

V gene TRBV2 combines with J gene TRBJ2-7; 7 bases match TRBD1. There are 14 residues in the CDR3. After removal of 3 bases from V and 3 bases from J, the junction contained 5 bases not matched to a gene. CDR1 is SNHLY, CDR2 FYNNEI, per germline. CDR3 nucleotides: TGTGCCAGCAGTGACCCCAGACAGGGCTACGAGCAGTACTTC. Encoded protein: CASSDPRQGYEQYF.

The V call is TRBV4-2, the J call TRBJ2-7; TRBD1 aligns across 7 bases. The CDR3 loop spans 16 amino acids. V trimming: 3 bases; J trimming: 0 bases; junction bases outside the gene matches: 8. CDR1 and CDR2 from the germline V gene are LGHNA and YNFKEQ. The CDR3 DNA reads TGTGCCAGCAGCCAGAACAGGGGCCCTAGCTCCTACGAGCAGTACTTC. Encoded protein: CASSQNRGPSSYEQYF.

This clone was observed a few times. This sequence joins TRBV7-9 and TRBJ2-1, with a possible D match to TRBD1 (5 bases). Germline-derived CDR1 and CDR2 are SEHNR and FQNEAQ (reference sequence). Trimming pared 1 base from V and 5 bases from J, leaving 15 bases between. The CDR3 has 16 amino acids. The CDR3 is CASSLGGSTWDNEQFF. In DNA, the CDR3 is TGTGCCAGCAGCTTAGGGGGCTCCACCTGGGACAATGAGCAGTTCTTC.

This chain uses TRBV28 with TRBJ2-1; 13 nucleotides match TRBD2. Germline V gives CDR1 MDHEN, CDR2 SYDVKM. The CDR3 runs 18 residues. With 2 bases clipped from V and 7 bases from J, the junction kept 11 bases outside the gene matches. CDR3 protein: CASSLVFVGTSGTNEQFF. The DNA for the CDR3 is TGTGCCAGCAGTTTAGTTTTTGTTGGGACTAGCGGGACAAATGAGCAGTTCTTC.

The gene calls are TRBV12-3 or TRBV12-4 and TRBJ2-1, with TRBD1 as a possible D gene (6 bases). V lost 6 bases to trimming and J lost 6 bases, with 9 bases between them. The CDR3 covers 12 residues. CDR3 sequence (DNA): TGTGCCAGCAGCCGGACAGTCAATGAGCAGTTCTTC. Translation gives CASSRTVNEQFF.

The V gene is TRBV28, the J gene TRBJ2-4; TRBD1 is a possible D gene (5 bases). CDR1 and CDR2 (germline): MDHEN, SYDVKM. The CDR3 length is 13 residues. Deletions cut 6 bases from V and 15 bases from J, with 21 bases between. In DNA, the CDR3 is TGTGCCAGCAGCAAGACAGCCGTCCCTCAATGGTACTTC. It yields the protein CASSKTAVPQWYF.

This clone was observed a handful of times. The rearrangement uses TRBV27 and TRBJ1-1; D remains ambiguous. Germline V gene data show CDR1 as MNHEY and CDR2 as SMNVEV (reference sequence). Trimming took off 4 bases at V and 1 base at J, with 10 bases between the two ends. The CDR3 extends over 14 amino acids. CDR3 in DNA: TGTGCCAGCAGTTCCGCCCGGGGGAACACTGAAGCTTTCTTT. Translation: CASSSARGNTEAFF.

The CDR3 DNA reads as TGCGCCAGCAGCTTGGGCAGGGAGGTTCGTCAGCCCCAGCATTTT. Its protein product is CASSLGREVRQPQHF. V gene TRBV5-1 combines with J gene TRBJ1-5, with D possibly TRBD1 on 5 matching bases. V lost 0 bases, J lost 6 bases, and 13 bases lay in between. Germline V gives CDR1 SGHRS, CDR2 YFSETQ. CDR3 length: 15 amino acids.

With regard to this clone: This sample includes further DNA sequences coding for the same CDR3. This chain joins TRBV4-1 and TRBJ2-1, with D perhaps TRBD2 (5 bases). V was clipped by 2 bases and J by 6 bases, with 8 bases between them. The CDR3 consists of 13 residues. CDR1 and CDR2 (germline): MGHRA, YSYEKL. In DNA form, the CDR3 reads TGCGCCAGCAGCCAACCGGGGTTCAATGAGCAGTTCTTC. Translation: CASSQPGFNEQFF.

This clone was picked up a small number of times. The chain uses TRBV27 and TRBJ2-2, with D perhaps TRBD2 (5 bases). The V gene's germline CDR1 is MNHEY and CDR2 SMNVEV (reference sequence). V was cut by 5 bases and J by 5 bases, with 21 bases left in between. The CDR3 runs to 17 residues. The CDR3, as DNA: TGTGCCAGCAGTCTAACGGACTTGACTCAGCGGACCGGGGAGCTGTTTTTT. It is translated as CASSLTDLTQRTGELFF.

This clone was detected only a few times. The rearrangement uses TRBV3-1 (or the pseudogene TRBV3-2) and TRBJ2-5, with 13 bases identical to TRBD2. V lost 4 bases and J lost 2; bases outside the gene matches: 4. The CDR3 length is 16 residues. Germline V gives CDR1 LGHDT, CDR2 YNNKEL (reference sequence). The CDR3 nucleotides are TGTGCCAGCAGCCGGGGACTAGCGGGATTACAAGAGACCCAGTACTTC. This codes for CASSRGLAGLQETQYF.

A single count supports this clone. The CDR3 spells CASAPGQDPQYF. CDR3 nucleotides: TGTGCCAGCGCCCCAGGGCAGGATCCGCAGTATTTT. The chain recombines TRBV25-1 with TRBJ2-3; possibly TRBD1 for D (5 bases). Trimming took 8 bases from V and 10 from J, leaving 16 bases between them. The CDR3 sequence is 12 residues long. Germline V CDR1 and CDR2: MGHDK, SYGVNS.

The chain uses TRBV5-6 and TRBJ2-7; 10 nucleotides align to TRBD2. Germline V gives CDR1 SGHDT, CDR2 YYEEEE. The CDR3 extends over 16 amino acids. The V gene end was trimmed by 0 bases and the J gene end by 1 base; junction bases not matched to a gene: 4. For the CDR3, the DNA is TGTGCCAGCAGCTTGGGTAGCGGGGGGAGATCCTACGAGCAGTACTTC. Translation gives CASSLGSGGRSYEQYF.

The chain has TRBV19 and TRBJ2-5; unclear D gene. The germline V gene has CDR1 LNHDA and CDR2 SQIVND (reference sequence). This CDR3 region has 15 residues. V was trimmed by 5 bases and J by 5 bases, leaving 18 bases between them. CDR3 sequence (DNA): TGTGCCAGTAGTCCAGGCAGATTGGCTCCGGAGACCCAGTACTTC. It is translated as CASSPGRLAPETQYF.

The chain combines TRBV11-2 with TRBJ2-1; TRBD2 might be the D (6 bases). V lost 6 bases, J lost 5 bases, and 17 bases lay in between. This CDR3 spans 15 amino acids. Germline loops: CDR1 SGHAT, CDR2 FQNNGV. CDR3 in amino acids: CASRLAGTGHNEQFF. CDR3 bases: TGTGCCAGCAGACTAGCCGGGACTGGCCACAATGAGCAGTTCTTC.

This sequence joins TRBV6-5 and TRBJ2-2; D is perhaps TRBD1 (5 bases). Germline-derived CDR1 and CDR2 are MNHEY and SVGAGI. Trimming removed 2 bases at V and 6 bases at J, with 16 bases between. The CDR3 length is 16 residues. The CDR3 DNA reads as TGTGCCAGCAGTTACCGCGACAGTATGCCATCCGGGGAGCTGTTTTTT. It encodes CASSYRDSMPSGELFF.